This TCR beta chain was captured in a study of blood T cell repertoires in COVID-19 (TCRdb year 2020). Regarding the research as a whole: Samples from collaborators originated in the United States, Italy and Spain and spanned both the acute and convalescent phases of COVID-19. Subjects who had been exposed to COVID-19, were actively infected with it, or had recovered from it provided the deeply sampled blood TCRbeta repertoires that made up the dataset. Where available, HLA class I and class II types were obtained from metadata supplied by the sample provider rather than from assay-based typing. A freely available public database, intended as a resource for researchers studying the immune response to SARS-CoV-2, is where the repertoires were released. The sample metadata nearly always contained a de-identified subject ID, COVID-19 status, age in years and sex. The samples were drawn from the first 160 participants of the ongoing ImmuneRACE study and from 950 to 1,500 subjects provided by 6 global collaborators. The prospective study material was composed of cDNA or gDNA derived from T cells, B-cell-depleted T cells, or PBMCs.

The immunoSEQ Assay, a bias-controlled multiplex PCR, was used to amplify TCRbeta CDR3 regions from genomic DNA. The study's own analysis went as follows. The number of nucleated cells in each sample was estimated from the amplification of reference gene primers within the assay. To quantify the absolute abundance of each unique TCRbeta CDR3 rearrangement, sequence reads were collapsed and filtered. For each sample, productive Simpson clonality was calculated as the square root of Simpson's diversity index across productive rearrangements. TCRdb provides this immuneACCESS table in a form limited to in-frame rearrangements. Some clones are lacking; in checked studies, under half of them reflect an unresolved V gene, and why the rest are absent is not known. V, J and clone size derive from that table, while D and trimming were established from the DNA sequence. Across this sample there are around 30,000 clones, with roughly nine tenths seen only once. About 12% of the sample comes from the top ten.

Each collaborating institution followed its own protocols to collect whole blood in K2EDTA tubes. For TCRbeta analysis, collaborator samples were shipped as frozen whole blood, as isolated PBMCs, or as DNA extracted from either sample type. Overall study outcomes, separate from this receptor: The quantity of clinical and demographic metadata differed by source and by participant and was supplied without curation.

V is cut by 6 bases and J by 7 bases, and the space between the germline ends is 15 bases. The CDR3 spans 13 residues, from the cysteine through the phenylalanine. Left in the record is the CDR3 DNA by itself, 39 bases read in frame from the first base. Via the germline V gene, CDR1 is MNHEY and CDR2 SVGAGI. A note on this clone: Its cognate antigen has yet to be identified. Within one base of it there is no much larger clone, and no base qualities were kept.

The clonotype originates from an older man with active COVID-19. The source material was peripheral blood. The rearrangement joined TRBV6-5 to TRBJ2-5, with a weak D call of TRBD2 (6 bases match). In nucleotides, the sequence is TGTGCCAGCAGAATCACAGCCGGGAGGACCCAGTACTTC. Translated, this gives CASRITAGRTQYF.